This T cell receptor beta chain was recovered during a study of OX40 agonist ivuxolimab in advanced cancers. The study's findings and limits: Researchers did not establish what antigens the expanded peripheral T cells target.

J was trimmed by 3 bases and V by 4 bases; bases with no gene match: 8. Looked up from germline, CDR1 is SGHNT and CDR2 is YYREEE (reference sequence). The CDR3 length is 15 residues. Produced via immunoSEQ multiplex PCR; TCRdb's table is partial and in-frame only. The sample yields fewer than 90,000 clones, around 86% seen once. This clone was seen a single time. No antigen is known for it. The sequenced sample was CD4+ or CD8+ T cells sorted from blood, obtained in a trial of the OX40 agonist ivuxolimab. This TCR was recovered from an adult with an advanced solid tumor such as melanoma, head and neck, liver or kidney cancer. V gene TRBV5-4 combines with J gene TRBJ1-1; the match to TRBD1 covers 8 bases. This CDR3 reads CASSGPDRGYTEAFF. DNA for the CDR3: TGTGCCAGCAGCGGACCCGACAGGGGTTACACTGAAGCTTTCTTT. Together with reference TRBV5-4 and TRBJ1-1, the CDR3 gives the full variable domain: ETGVTQSPTHLIKTRGQQVTLRCSSQSGHNTVSWYQQALGQGPQFIFQYYREEENGRGNFPPRFSGLQFPNYSSELNVNALELDDSALYLCASSGPDRGYTEAFFGQGTRLTVV.